This T cell receptor (beta chain) came from a study of breast tumors, draining lymph nodes, adjacent tissues. TCRdb re-called the multiplex PCR reads with MiXCR, one entry per CDR3 protein. The repertoire holds over 130,000 distinct CDR3 sequences, with 30% to 35% as singletons. The lymph nodes were axillary draining lymph nodes from breast cancer patients. CDR1 and CDR2 (germline): MNHEY, SVGAGI. The CDR3 loop spans 18 amino acids. With 0 bases clipped from V and 6 bases from J, the junction kept 11 bases outside the gene matches. This clonotype was seen repeatedly, ten times or more. The sequencing sample was made of axillary lymph node tissue. The chain combines TRBV6-5 with TRBJ1-6; 7 nucleotides align to TRBD1. This clonotype originated in a female donor with breast cancer. Some clones in this sample may be carry-over from other donors' samples. The CDR3 reads CASSYSSRQGRINSPLHF. The CDR3 nucleotides are TGTGCCAGCAGTTACTCCTCGCGACAGGGTCGAATTAATTCACCCCTCCACTTT.